The clone carrying this T cell receptor (beta chain) was picked up many times. The antigen is not known. This record belongs to a study of molecular identifiers for immune sequencing clone quantification. Study outcomes and limitations: Clones exceeding 20 RNA copies carried over 97% of effector molecules but under 1% of naive-cell molecules.

Naive CD8 T cells, phenotype CD8+CD4-CCR7+CD45RA+, were sorted. Bulk libraries came from a prior protocol with listed TCR primers. TCRdb fed the PCR reads into MiXCR, producing one record per CDR3 protein. The data show about 510,000 distinct CDR3 sequences, over 20% seen once. CDR3 length equals 13 residues. Germline values: CDR1 GTSNPN, CDR2 SVGIG (reference sequence). V lost 4 bases, J lost 3 bases, and 0 bases stayed unmatched. The rearrangement links TRBV30 to TRBJ2-2; TRBD2 matches 9 bases. The receptor was isolated from a human donor in good health. Some libraries in this study had Jurkat cell RNA spiked in. The source material was naive CD8+ T cells from blood, with Jurkat cell RNA spiked in. Documented subset: FACS-sorted CD8+CD4-CCR7+CD45RA+ naive T cells. The chain's CDR3 is CAWTSGDTGELFF. In DNA, the CDR3 is TGTGCCTGGACTAGCGGGGACACCGGGGAGCTGTTTTTT.